The 17 T cell receptor beta chains below come from one sample, sequenced in a study of STAT5B mutations in CD4+ large granular lymphocyte leukemia. Clones were sequenced by immunoSEQ multiplex PCR, and TCRdb holds only the in-frame ones, with some missing. The table includes tens of thousands of clones, 82% detected once. Sequencing was done on a sample of CD4+ T cells from blood buffy coats. These receptors were obtained from a human donor in good health.

The count of this clone is one. The CDR3 spells CASSQGEGATYEQYF. The CDR3 DNA sequence: TGTGCCAGCAGCCAAGGGGAGGGGGCCACCTACGAGCAGTACTTC. The V gene is TRBV6-5, the J gene TRBJ2-7; perhaps D is TRBD1 or TRBD2 (7 bases each). Trimming pared 6 bases from V and 2 bases from J, leaving 17 bases between. The CDR3 loop spans 15 amino acids. Germline CDR1 reads MNHEY; CDR2 reads SVGAGI.

In this sample, this clone turned up a few times. The chain carries TRBV4-2 and TRBJ2-1; 7 nucleotides agree with TRBD1. Trimming cost V 5 bases and J 2 bases; bases outside gene matches: 6. Looked up from germline, CDR1 is LGHNA and CDR2 is YNFKEQ. This CDR3 contains 15 residues. The CDR3 coding sequence is TGTGCCAGCAGCATCCCCGGGACAGCCTACAATGAGCAGTTCTTC. Protein sequence: CASSIPGTAYNEQFF.

The CDR3 DNA follows: TGTGCCAGCAGCCTCGCGCACGGGGATACGCAGTATTTT. It translates to CASSLAHGDTQYF. The rearrangement joins TRBV7-2 to TRBJ2-3; D is undetermined. Germline V gives CDR1 SGHTA, CDR2 FQGNSA. The CDR3 extends over 13 amino acids. V was shortened by 5 bases and J by 6 bases, with 12 bases between the two germline ends.

This clone occurred once. The chain joins TRBV18 to TRBJ2-1; no clear D. Trimming stripped 4 bases from V and 5 bases from J, with 12 bases between. The germline CDR1 and CDR2 sequences are KGHSH and LQKENI. The CDR3 extends over 14 amino acids. The CDR3 coding sequence is TGTGCCAGCTCACGGATTGGTATTGACAATGAGCAGTTCTTC. Translating gives CASSRIGIDNEQFF.

The V call is TRBV18, the J call TRBJ2-7; the match to TRBD1 covers 7 bases. V dropped 2 bases and J dropped 7; count of bases not matched to a gene: 11. Germline V gene lookup returns CDR1 KGHSH and CDR2 LQKENI. This CDR3 spans 15 amino acids. The chain's CDR3 is CASSPSDRRTREQYF. The DNA for the CDR3 is TGTGCCAGCTCACCATCGGACAGGCGGACCCGAGAGCAGTACTTC.

The rearrangement joins TRBV18 to TRBJ1-5; D is possibly TRBD1 (5 bases). The CDR3 has 18 amino acids. CDR1 and CDR2 from the germline V gene are KGHSH and LQKENI. Trimming removed 3 bases from V and 2 bases from J, with 20 bases in between. In DNA form, the CDR3 reads TGTGCCAGCTCACCTAATATCGGGGACGCCAAAGGCAATCAGCCCCAGCATTTT. Its protein product is CASSPNIGDAKGNQPQHF.

This clone turned up a few times. The chain links TRBV7-9 to TRBJ2-7; 7 bases map to TRBD2. The CDR3 contains 16 residues. Trimming cost V 1 base and J 5 bases; bases outside gene matches: 11. CDR1 and CDR2 from the germline V gene are SEHNR and FQNEAQ (reference sequence). In DNA form, the CDR3 reads TGTGCCAGCAGCTTAGATGGCGGGCGGGGGAGGAACGAGCAGTACTTC. Its protein is CASSLDGGRGRNEQYF.

V gene TRBV7-2 combines with J gene TRBJ1-4; weak D call: TRBD1 (6 bases). The CDR3 loop spans 14 amino acids. CDR1 is SGHTA, CDR2 FQGNSA, per germline. Trimming left V 0 bases short and J 7 bases short, with 9 bases between. The CDR3 DNA reads as TGTGCCAGCAGCTTAGCGCTGGGGGCTGAAAAACTGTTTTTT. Its translation: CASSLALGAEKLFF.

The genes are TRBV25-1 and TRBJ2-3; D remains ambiguous. V gave up 6 bases and J gave up 2 bases, with 9 bases separating them. The length of the CDR3 is 13 residues. From germline, CDR1 is MGHDK and CDR2 SYGVNS. Written as DNA, the CDR3 is TGTGCCAGCAGCGATGGGAACACAGATACGCAGTATTTT. Translation: CASSDGNTDTQYF.

The rearrangement uses TRBV19 and TRBJ2-2; no firm D call. Germline V lookup: CDR1 LNHDA, CDR2 SQIVND (reference sequence). The V end was cut by 4 bases, the J end by 0 bases, with 12 bases between. The CDR3 is made up of 16 amino acids. The CDR3: CASSTPLSSNTGELFF. DNA for the CDR3: TGTGCCAGTAGTACCCCCCTCTCATCGAACACCGGGGAGCTGTTTTTT.

The genes are TRBV28 and TRBJ1-1; the D is unclear. V dropped 0 bases and J dropped 2 bases, with 10 bases sitting between them. Germline lookup yields CDR1 MDHEN and CDR2 SYDVKM. This CDR3 has 15 residues. CDR3 nucleotide sequence: TGTGCCAGCAGTTTATGGGCATTCCCAAACACTGAAGCTTTCTTT. Translated: CASSLWAFPNTEAFF.

This clone was counted only a few times. The chain has TRBV28 and TRBJ1-1; tentative D call: TRBD1 (5 bases). The CDR3 sequence is 13 residues long. The germline gives CDR1 MDHEN, CDR2 SYDVKM. With 4 bases removed from V and 9 bases from J, the gap between germline ends came to 15 bases. CDR3 sequence reads: CASSSGPTLQAFF. Written as DNA, the CDR3 is TGTGCCAGCAGTTCGGGACCGACCCTTCAAGCTTTCTTT.

The CDR3 region is CASSIAGGSYNEQFF. The CDR3 DNA reads TGTGCCAGTAGTATAGCGGGTGGGTCCTACAATGAGCAGTTCTTC. The chain uses TRBV19 and TRBJ2-1; no firm D call. This CDR3 region has 15 residues. The germline CDR1 and CDR2 sequences are LNHDA and SQIVND (reference sequence). Trimming took off 1 base at V and 1 base at J, with 8 bases between the two ends.

This chain uses TRBV6-6 with TRBJ1-2, with no clear D. The germline V and J ends were trimmed by 3 bases and 4 bases, with 3 bases remaining between them. CDR1 MNHNY and CDR2 SVGAGI come from the germline V gene (reference sequence). The CDR3 runs to 11 residues. CDR3 protein: CASSYTYGYTF. The DNA for the CDR3 is TGTGCCAGCAGTTATACCTATGGCTACACCTTC.

The CDR3 loop is CASSSRTASYNSPLHF. The CDR3 DNA follows: TGTGCCAGCAGCTCGAGGACGGCCTCCTATAATTCACCCCTCCACTTT. This chain connects TRBV7-2 to TRBJ1-6, with unresolved D. Trimming stripped 4 bases from V and 0 bases from J, with 10 bases between. The CDR3 runs to 16 residues. The germline gives CDR1 SGHTA, CDR2 FQGNSA.

This CDR3 is CASSLVGNGNTIYF. In DNA form, the CDR3 reads TGTGCCAGCAGTTTAGTGGGCAACGGAAACACCATATATTTT. The chain carries TRBV28 and TRBJ1-3; D unclear. V was cut by 2 bases and J by 4 bases, with 9 bases left in between. Germline CDR1 reads MDHEN; CDR2 reads SYDVKM. The CDR3 has 14 residues.

This clone appeared a few times. V gene TRBV4-1 combines with J gene TRBJ1-1; TRBD1 is a possible D gene (6 bases). Trimming left V 6 bases short and J 3 bases short, with 17 bases between. The germline V gene encodes CDR1 MGHRA and CDR2 YSYEKL. CDR3 size: 15 residues. For the CDR3, the DNA is TGCGCCAGCAGTCGCAGGGGCGTATTAGACACTGAAGCTTTCTTT. This encodes CASSRRGVLDTEAFF.